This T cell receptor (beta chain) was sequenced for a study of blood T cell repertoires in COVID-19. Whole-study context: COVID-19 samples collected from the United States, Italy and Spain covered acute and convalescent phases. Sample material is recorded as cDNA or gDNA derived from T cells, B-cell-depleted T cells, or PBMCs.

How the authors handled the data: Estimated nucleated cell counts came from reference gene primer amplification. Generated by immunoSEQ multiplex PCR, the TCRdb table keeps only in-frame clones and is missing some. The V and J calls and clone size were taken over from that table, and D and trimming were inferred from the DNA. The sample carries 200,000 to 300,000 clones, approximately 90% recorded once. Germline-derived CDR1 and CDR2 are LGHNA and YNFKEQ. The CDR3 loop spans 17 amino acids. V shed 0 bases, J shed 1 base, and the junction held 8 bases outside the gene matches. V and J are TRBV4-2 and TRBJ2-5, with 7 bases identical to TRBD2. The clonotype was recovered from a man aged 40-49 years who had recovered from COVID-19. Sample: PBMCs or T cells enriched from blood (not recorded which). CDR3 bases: TGTGCCAGCAGCCAAGAACCATTAGCGGGTAGCCAAGAGACCCAGTACTTC. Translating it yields CASSQEPLAGSQETQYF.